This passage covers 25 T cell receptor beta chains from one sample sequenced in a study of T cell responses to AZD1222 COVID-19 vaccine. Repertoires were generated with immunoSEQ multiplex PCR, while TCRdb's copy carries only in-frame clones and drops some. The sample consists of fewer than 120,000 clones, around 82% of them appearing once. This sample comprised peripheral blood, obtained on day 0 of AZD1222 vaccination. The receptors shown here come from an adult in good health.

J is TRBJ2-1 and V is TRBV9; 7 bases align to TRBD1. Germline CDR1 is SGDLS and CDR2 is YYNGEE. V trimming: 2 bases; J trimming: 9 bases; junction bases outside the gene matches: 8. CDR3 length: 14 residues. The DNA for the CDR3 is TGTGCCAGCAGCGTCCGGACAGGACTCGGTGAGCAGTTCTTC. As protein: CASSVRTGLGEQFF.

The CDR3 loop reads CASSTGAGARGNEQFF. The DNA for the CDR3 is TGTGCCAGCAGCACCGGGGCGGGGGCCAGGGGGAATGAGCAGTTCTTC. V gene TRBV7-2 combines with J gene TRBJ2-1; D possibly uses TRBD1 or TRBD2 (7 bases each). The CDR3 extends over 16 amino acids. V gave up 5 bases and J gave up 7 bases, with 21 bases separating them. Germline V lookup: CDR1 SGHTA, CDR2 FQGNSA.

This clone was found once. This chain connects TRBV5-6 to TRBJ2-3; D perhaps matches TRBD1 (6 bases). Germline V lookup: CDR1 SGHDT, CDR2 YYEEEE. The CDR3 has 12 amino acids. The V and J ends lost 9 bases and 5 bases respectively, with 13 bases between them. CDR3 region: CATEFRGDTQYF. The CDR3 region has the DNA TGTGCCACGGAATTCAGGGGAGATACGCAGTATTTT.

This chain links TRBV7-3 with TRBJ2-7, with 15 bases fitting TRBD2. The germline CDR1 and CDR2 sequences are SGHTA and FQGTGA. This CDR3 is 17 amino acids long. Unmatched junction bases numbered 7, after V lost 1 base and J lost 6 bases. The CDR3 protein is CASSLRGLAGGQGEQYF. In nucleotides, the CDR3 is TGTGCCAGCAGCTTAAGGGGACTAGCGGGGGGCCAGGGCGAGCAGTACTTC.

This sequence joins TRBV28 and TRBJ1-5, with D possibly TRBD1 on 6 matching bases. V lost 6 bases to trimming and J lost 6 bases, with 15 bases between them. CDR1 and CDR2 (germline): MDHEN, SYDVKM. This CDR3 has 14 residues. CDR3 region: CASRPTGRGQPQHF. Written as DNA, the CDR3 is TGTGCCAGCAGACCTACAGGGAGGGGTCAGCCCCAGCATTTT.

The rearrangement uses TRBV7-2 and TRBJ2-6, with 10 nucleotides matching TRBD1. Germline CDR1 is SGHTA and CDR2 is FQGNSA. This CDR3 is 17 amino acids long. Trimming at V came to 5 bases and at J to 1 base, leaving 5 bases not matched to a gene. CDR3 protein: CASSGAGQGSGANVLTF. DNA of the CDR3: TGTGCCAGCAGCGGAGCGGGACAGGGGTCTGGGGCCAACGTCCTGACTTTC.

The CDR3 DNA reads TGTGCCAGCAGCTTGGGACAGGGGTTCTATAATTCACCCCTCCACTTT. Translated, it gives CASSLGQGFYNSPLHF. The V call is TRBV7-9, the J call TRBJ1-6; 10 positions agree with TRBD1. CDR1 is SEHNR, CDR2 FQNEAQ, per germline (reference sequence). There are 16 residues in the CDR3. Trimming at V came to 3 bases and at J to 3 bases, leaving 2 bases not matched to a gene.

The chain carries TRBV7-8 and TRBJ1-3; D ambiguous. CDR1 and CDR2 from the germline V gene are SGHVS and FQNEAQ. The CDR3 contains 14 residues. Between the trimmed V and J ends, which lost 4 bases and 3 bases, there was a span of 10 bases. The CDR3 loop is CASSSLAGGNTIYF. The CDR3 coding sequence is TGTGCCAGCAGCTCCCTGGCAGGTGGAAACACCATATATTTT.

The chain combines TRBV4-3 with TRBJ2-3, with D uncertain. Germline V gives CDR1 LGHNA, CDR2 YSLEER. The germline V and J ends were trimmed by 2 bases and 4 bases, with 7 bases remaining between them. The CDR3 loop spans 13 amino acids. The CDR3 region is CASSQNRPDTQYF. The CDR3 bases are TGCGCCAGCAGCCAAAATCGCCCAGATACGCAGTATTTT.

The rearrangement joins TRBV7-2 to TRBJ2-3; 7 positions match TRBD2. CDR3 size: 15 residues. The V gene end was trimmed by 7 bases and the J gene end by 3 bases; junction bases not matched to a gene: 10. Germline values: CDR1 SGHTA, CDR2 FQGNSA. CDR3 residues: CASTSLAERTDTQYF. The CDR3, as DNA: TGTGCCAGCACCTCTCTAGCGGAGAGGACAGATACGCAGTATTTT.

This clone was counted between two and nine times. The chain uses TRBV27 and TRBJ1-1; D is unresolved. Trimming cost V 3 bases and J 2 bases, with 10 bases left between them. The CDR3 covers 14 residues. Germline CDR1 reads MNHEY; CDR2 reads SMNVEV (reference sequence). In nucleotides, the CDR3 is TGTGCCAGCAGTTTTGAAGGGCTAAACACTGAAGCTTTCTTT. It specifies CASSFEGLNTEAFF.

The V gene is TRBV9, the J gene TRBJ1-5; D not certain. V was clipped by 0 bases and J by 2 bases, with 6 bases between them. Germline CDR1 and CDR2: SGDLS and YYNGEE. The length of the CDR3 is 14 residues. The CDR3 loop is CASSVAGGNQPQHF. The CDR3 region has the DNA TGTGCCAGCAGCGTAGCGGGAGGCAATCAGCCCCAGCATTTT.

The genes are TRBV10-3 and TRBJ1-5; D perhaps matches TRBD1 (6 bases). Germline assignment: CDR1 ENHRY and CDR2 SYGVKD. The CDR3 has 14 residues. V dropped 2 bases and J dropped 7 bases, with 12 bases sitting between them. The CDR3 DNA sequence: TGTGCCATCAGTGAGGGGGGACAACTACAGCCCCAGCATTTT. Translating it yields CAISEGGQLQPQHF.

The chain joins TRBV7-2 to TRBJ2-7; D is undetermined. There are 15 residues in the CDR3. Germline loops: CDR1 SGHTA, CDR2 FQGNSA. The V gene lost 5 bases and the J gene lost 0 bases, with 14 bases spanning the gap. CDR3 DNA: TGTGCCAGCAGCCCCTCGGTGGGAAGCTCCTACGAGCAGTACTTC. Translating gives CASSPSVGSSYEQYF.

The chain uses TRBV7-2 and TRBJ2-7; D unresolved. This CDR3 has 14 residues. Germline values: CDR1 SGHTA, CDR2 FQGNSA. V was shortened by 2 bases and J by 1 base, with 9 bases between the two germline ends. In DNA form, the CDR3 reads TGTGCCAGCAGCTTAAACCCAGGATCCTACGAGCAGTACTTC. It translates to CASSLNPGSYEQYF.

V and J are TRBV3-1 (or the pseudogene TRBV3-2) and TRBJ1-5; the match to TRBD1 covers 7 bases. The CDR3 spans 16 residues. CDR1 LGHDT and CDR2 YNNKEL come from the germline V gene (reference sequence). Trimming at V came to 1 base and at J to 2 bases, leaving 5 bases not matched to a gene. The CDR3 region has the DNA TGTGCCAGCAGCCAAGCTCGGACAGGAGGCAATCAGCCCCAGCATTTT. The encoded protein is CASSQARTGGNQPQHF.

In its sample, this clone was seen a few times. The chain is built from TRBV28 and TRBJ2-7; the match to TRBD2 covers 9 bases. This CDR3 region has 15 residues. With V trimmed by 2 bases and J by 4 bases, 6 bases remained unmatched. The V gene's germline CDR1 is MDHEN and CDR2 SYDVKM. In nucleotides, the CDR3 is TGTGCCAGCAGTTTAGCGGGAGGGCCGAGGTACGAGCAGTACTTC. Encoded protein: CASSLAGGPRYEQYF. The full variable domain, rest sourced from reference TRBV28 and TRBJ2-7, is DVKVTQSSRYLVKRTGEKVFLECVQDMDHENMFWYRQDPGLGLRLIYFSYDVKMKEKGDIPEGYSVSREKKERFSLILESASTNQTSMYLCASSLAGGPRYEQYFGPGTRLTVT.

V gene TRBV6-6 combines with J gene TRBJ2-7; maybe TRBD2 (6 bases). Germline CDR1 and CDR2: MNHNY and SVGAGI (reference sequence). The germline V and J ends were trimmed by 7 bases and 2 bases, with 12 bases remaining between them. CDR3 length: 13 amino acids. DNA for the CDR3: TGTGCCAGCAATGGGGGGATTACCTACGAGCAGTACTTC. This codes for CASNGGITYEQYF.

The rearrangement joins TRBV28 to TRBJ1-1; D gene unclear. Germline CDR1 is MDHEN and CDR2 is SYDVKM. There are 14 residues in the CDR3. V lost 6 bases and J lost 9, with 20 bases in between. The CDR3 DNA sequence: TGTGCCAGCAGGAAAATAGGGCAGCTGATGAAAGCTTTCTTT. As protein: CASRKIGQLMKAFF.

J is TRBJ2-3 and V is TRBV7-9, with D perhaps matching TRBD1 or TRBD2 (7 bases each). Germline V CDR1 and CDR2: SEHNR, FQNEAQ (reference sequence). This CDR3 contains 16 residues. V lost 9 bases and J 6 bases, leaving 25 bases between the germline ends. The CDR3 DNA reads as TGTGCCAGTGTCCACGCCTTGACAGGGCGGGGGGATACGCAGTATTTT. Translated, it gives CASVHALTGRGDTQYF.

The chain links TRBV11-3 to TRBJ2-1; D may be TRBD2 (7 bases). The germline CDR1 and CDR2 sequences are SGHNT and YENEEA. The V end lost 9 bases, the J end lost 7 bases, and 16 bases lay between the germline ends. There are 13 residues in the CDR3. CDR3 nucleotide sequence: TGTGCCAGTTCGGGGGGCCAACTGAATGAGCAGTTCTTC. Protein: CASSGGQLNEQFF.

Comments on this clone: The junction shows a germline mismatch at one end, possibly a read error. The chain recombines TRBV7-7 with TRBJ2-7, with D unclear. Germline V lookup: CDR1 SSHAT, CDR2 FNYEAQ (reference sequence). The CDR3 totals 13 residues. The CDR3 DNA is TGTGCTAGCAGCTTTATGCAGCAAAGCGAGCAGTACTTC. Translation: CASSFMQQSEQYF.

This clone has more than one count but fewer than ten. The chain employs TRBV5-8 and TRBJ2-7, with TRBD1 matching over 7 bases. Trimming at V came to 5 bases and at J to 4 bases, leaving 6 bases not matched to a gene. The CDR3 is made up of 13 amino acids. Germline assignment: CDR1 SGHTS and CDR2 YDEGEE. CDR3 coding DNA: TGTGCCAGCAGGTCCGGGACAGATTACGAGCAGTACTTC. Its translation: CASRSGTDYEQYF. Filled out from reference TRBV5-8 and TRBJ2-7, the complete variable domain reads EAGVTQSPTHLIKTRGQQATLRCSPISGHTSVYWYQQALGLGLQFLLWYDEGEERNRGNFPPRFSGRQFPNYSSELNVNALELEDSALYLCASRSGTDYEQYFGPGTRLTVT.

CDR3 residues: CASSLFRGREETQYF. CDR3 coding DNA: TGTGCCAGCAGCTTATTCAGAGGGCGCGAGGAGACCCAGTACTTC. The J gene is TRBJ2-5, the V gene TRBV7-2; D possibly corresponds to TRBD2 (5 bases). CDR1 is SGHTA, CDR2 FQGNSA, per germline. The CDR3 length is 15 residues. Trimming shortened V by 2 bases and J by 5 bases, and 15 bases separated the two germline ends.

V is TRBV19 and J is TRBJ1-6; possible D gene TRBD1, 5 bases. Germline assignment: CDR1 LNHDA and CDR2 SQIVND (reference sequence). This CDR3 region has 14 residues. V shed 7 bases and J shed 3 bases, with 10 bases lying between them. In nucleotides, the CDR3 is TGTGCCAGTACAAGACAGAGCTATAATTCACCCCTCCACTTT. Its translation: CASTRQSYNSPLHF.